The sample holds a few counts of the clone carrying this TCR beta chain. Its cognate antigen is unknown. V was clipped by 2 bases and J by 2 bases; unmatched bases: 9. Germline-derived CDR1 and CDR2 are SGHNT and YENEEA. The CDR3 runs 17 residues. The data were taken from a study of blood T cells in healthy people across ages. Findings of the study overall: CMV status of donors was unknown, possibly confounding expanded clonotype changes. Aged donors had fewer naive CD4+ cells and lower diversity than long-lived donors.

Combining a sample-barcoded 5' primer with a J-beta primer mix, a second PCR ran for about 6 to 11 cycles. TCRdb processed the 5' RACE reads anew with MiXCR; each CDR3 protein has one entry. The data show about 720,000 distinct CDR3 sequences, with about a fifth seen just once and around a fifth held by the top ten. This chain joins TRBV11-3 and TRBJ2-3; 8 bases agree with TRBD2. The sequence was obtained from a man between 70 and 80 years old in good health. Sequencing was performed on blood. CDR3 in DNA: TGTGCCAGCAGCTTAAGGGGAACTAGCGGATTCACAGATACGCAGTATTTT. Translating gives CASSLRGTSGFTDTQYF.